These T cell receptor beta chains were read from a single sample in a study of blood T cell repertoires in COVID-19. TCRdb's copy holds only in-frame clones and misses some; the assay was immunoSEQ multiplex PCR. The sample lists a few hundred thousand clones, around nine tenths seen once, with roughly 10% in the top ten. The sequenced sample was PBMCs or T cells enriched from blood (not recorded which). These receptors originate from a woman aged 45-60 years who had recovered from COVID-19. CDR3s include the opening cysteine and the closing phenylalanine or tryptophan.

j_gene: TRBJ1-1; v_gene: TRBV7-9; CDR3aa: CASSPAWRVNTEAFF
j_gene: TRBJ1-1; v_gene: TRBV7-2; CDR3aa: CASSLRVLNTEAFF
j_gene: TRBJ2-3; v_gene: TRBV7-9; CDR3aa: CASSPGQGRGTDTQYF
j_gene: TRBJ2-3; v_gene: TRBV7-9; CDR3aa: CASSSPGGLRAQYF
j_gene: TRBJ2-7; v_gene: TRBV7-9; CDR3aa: CASSPGDRGEQYF
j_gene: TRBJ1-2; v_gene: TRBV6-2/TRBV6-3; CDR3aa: CASSYSLGLNGYTF
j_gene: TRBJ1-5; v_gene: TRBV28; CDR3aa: CATSVGGGADQPQHF
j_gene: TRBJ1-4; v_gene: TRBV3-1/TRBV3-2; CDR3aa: CASSQEGTGVTEKLFF
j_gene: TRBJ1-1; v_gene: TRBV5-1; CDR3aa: CASSGGTGVNTEAFF
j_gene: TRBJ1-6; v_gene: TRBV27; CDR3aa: CASSFLGTASSYNSPLHF
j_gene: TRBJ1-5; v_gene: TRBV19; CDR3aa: CASSILGDRDHQPQHF
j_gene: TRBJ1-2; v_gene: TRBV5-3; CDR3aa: CARSHISSTPRGGYTF
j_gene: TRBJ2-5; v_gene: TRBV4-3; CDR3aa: CASSQDYRGGSKEETQYF
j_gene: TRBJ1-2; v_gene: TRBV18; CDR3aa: CASSPAPQRITTNYGYTF
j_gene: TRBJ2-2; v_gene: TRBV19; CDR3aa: CASNPGHSNTGELFF
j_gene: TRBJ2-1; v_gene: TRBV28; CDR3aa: CASRVGGSGGSSYNEQFF
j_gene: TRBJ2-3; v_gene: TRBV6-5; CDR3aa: CASRGGPSTDTQYF
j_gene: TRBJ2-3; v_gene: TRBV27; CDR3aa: CASAVRDPDTQYF
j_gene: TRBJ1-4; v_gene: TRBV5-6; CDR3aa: CASSSSAQYNEKLFF
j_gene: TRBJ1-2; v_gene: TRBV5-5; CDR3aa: CASSDRGGKANYGYTF
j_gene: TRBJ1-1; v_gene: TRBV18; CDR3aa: CASSPRDRVSTEAFF
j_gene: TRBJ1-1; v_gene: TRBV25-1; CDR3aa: CASRETGHSTEAFF
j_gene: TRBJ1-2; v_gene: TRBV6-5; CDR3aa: CASSFSGGGYTF
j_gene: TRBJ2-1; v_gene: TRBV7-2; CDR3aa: CASMPGLDNEQFF
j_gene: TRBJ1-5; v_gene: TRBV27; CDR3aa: CASSLRQPQHF
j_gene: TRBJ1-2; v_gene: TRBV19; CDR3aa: CASSKQGASYGYTF
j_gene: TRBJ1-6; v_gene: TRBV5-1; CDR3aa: CASSLAGSSSPLHF
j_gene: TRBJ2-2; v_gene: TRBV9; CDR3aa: CASSVDRTGTGELFF
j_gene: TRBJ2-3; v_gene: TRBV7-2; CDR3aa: CASSSAIILPDTQYF
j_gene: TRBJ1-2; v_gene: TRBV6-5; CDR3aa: CASIMKGGTYGYTF
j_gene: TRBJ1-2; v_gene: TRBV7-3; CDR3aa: CASSSHAMDPPNRGNENGYTF
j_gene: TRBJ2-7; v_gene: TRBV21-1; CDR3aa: CASSKEAGVTGEQYF
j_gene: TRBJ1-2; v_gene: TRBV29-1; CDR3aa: CSVRTGFYFYGYTF
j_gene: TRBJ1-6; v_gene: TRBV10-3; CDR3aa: CAISEYAYGEDSPLHF
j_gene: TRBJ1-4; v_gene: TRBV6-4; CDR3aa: CASRENPTGEKLFF
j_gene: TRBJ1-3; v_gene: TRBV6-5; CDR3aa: CASMKAASNTIYF